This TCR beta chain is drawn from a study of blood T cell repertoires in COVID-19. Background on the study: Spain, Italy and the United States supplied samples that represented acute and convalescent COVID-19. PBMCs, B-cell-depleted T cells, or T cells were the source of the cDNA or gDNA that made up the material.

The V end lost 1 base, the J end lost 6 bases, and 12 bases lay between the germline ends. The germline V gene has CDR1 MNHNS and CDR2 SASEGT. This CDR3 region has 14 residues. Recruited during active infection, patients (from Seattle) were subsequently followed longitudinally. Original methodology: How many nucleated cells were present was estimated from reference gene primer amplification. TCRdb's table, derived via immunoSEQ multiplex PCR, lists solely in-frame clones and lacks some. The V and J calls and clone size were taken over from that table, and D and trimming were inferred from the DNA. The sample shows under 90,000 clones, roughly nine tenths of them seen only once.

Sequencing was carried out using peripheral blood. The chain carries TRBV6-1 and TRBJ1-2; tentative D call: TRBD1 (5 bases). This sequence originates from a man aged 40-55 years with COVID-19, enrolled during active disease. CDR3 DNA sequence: TGTGCCAGCAGTGAAGGGCGGGGGGAGAATGGCTACACCTTC. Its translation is CASSEGRGENGYTF.